A selection of T cell receptor beta chains follows, all from one sample in a study of blood T cell repertoires in COVID-19. The repertoire was sequenced with immunoSEQ multiplex PCR; TCRdb's copy has only in-frame clones and lacks some. Among a few hundred thousand clones listed, approximately 91% were seen once. Sample: PBMCs or T cells enriched from blood (not recorded which). Receptors originate from an older woman who had recovered from COVID-19. CDR3s include the opening cysteine and the closing phenylalanine or tryptophan. The D gene is left open where the match is weak. Some rows mark clone size as missing; the rest say once, few, many or name a class of expanded clone.

V	D	size	J	length	DNA	CDR3
TRBV6-2/TRBV6-3	TRBD1	NA	TRBJ2-7	15	TGTGCCAGCAGCAAGGACAGGGGAGGGTCCTACGAGCAGTACTTC	CASSKDRGGSYEQYF
TRBV6-5	TRBD1	NA	TRBJ1-6	14	TGTGCCAGCAGGTCGGACAGGGGATATTCACCCCTCCACTTT	CASRSDRGYSPLHF
TRBV21-1	NA	once	TRBJ1-6	12	TGTGCCAGCAGCAAAGCCGATTCACCCCTCCACTTT	CASSKADSPLHF
TRBV5-1	TRBD1	NA	TRBJ1-1	16	TGCGCCAGCAGCTTGGACCCAGGGGGCTTGGGCACTGAAGCTTTCTTT	CASSLDPGGLGTEAFF
TRBV7-2	TRBD2	NA	TRBJ2-1	16	TGTGCCAGCAGCTCTACTAGCGGGTCAATTTACAATGAGCAGTTCTTC	CASSSTSGSIYNEQFF
TRBV18	NA	NA	TRBJ1-5	14	TGTGCCAGCTCACAAGGCGGCGCCCATCAGCCCCAGCATTTT	CASSQGGAHQPQHF
TRBV19	TRBD1	NA	TRBJ2-6	15	TGTGCCAGTACTCGACAGGGGTCTGGGGCCAACGTCCTGACTTTC	CASTRQGSGANVLTF
TRBV30	NA	NA	TRBJ1-2	13	TGTGCCTGTCCTACGGGGAAGGTTCGTGGCTACACCTTC	CACPTGKVRGYTF
TRBV30	NA	NA	TRBJ1-2	13	TGTGCCTGGAGTGCCGGACAGAACTATGGCTACACCTTC	CAWSAGQNYGYTF
TRBV5-1	TRBD1	NA	TRBJ2-1	15	TGCGCCAGCAGCCCAATCGGACAGGGTCCCAATGAGCAGTTCTTC	CASSPIGQGPNEQFF
TRBV7-9	TRBD1	once	TRBJ2-2	15	TGTGCCAGCAGCATGGACAGGGTGGGCACCGGGGAGCTGTTTTTT	CASSMDRVGTGELFF
TRBV10-3	NA	NA	TRBJ1-1	16	TGTGCCGTTGGGGTGGTGGCGGGACCAATGAACACTGAAGCTTTCTTT	CAVGVVAGPMNTEAFF
TRBV2	NA	NA	TRBJ2-1	19	TGTGCCAGCAGTGAAGTGGGCAGGGAGGCGGTCATGTACTACAATGAGCAGTTCTTC	CASSEVGREAVMYYNEQFF
TRBV21-1	NA	NA	TRBJ1-4	16	TGTGCCAGCAGCGCGCACTCAGGGACAACTAATGAAAAACTGTTTTTT	CASSAHSGTTNEKLFF
TRBV3-1/TRBV3-2	NA	NA	TRBJ1-3	12	TGTGCCAGCAGGCGGAGCGGAAACACCATATATTTT	CASRRSGNTIYF
TRBV2	NA	NA	TRBJ1-4	16	TGTGCCAGCAGTAATCTGAGACACTCCGATAATGAAAAACTGTTTTTT	CASSNLRHSDNEKLFF
TRBV6-5	TRBD1	NA	TRBJ1-2	13	TGTGCCAGCAGTCGACAGGGAAAGGGTGGCTACACCTTC	CASSRQGKGGYTF
TRBV30	TRBD2	NA	TRBJ2-3	14	TGTGCCTGGGAACTAGCGGGGAGGCCAGATACGCAGTATTTT	CAWELAGRPDTQYF
TRBV5-1	TRBD1	NA	TRBJ2-1	14	TGCGCCAGCACCCGACAGGGGGTGAGCAATGAGCAGTTCTTC	CASTRQGVSNEQFF
TRBV9	TRBD2	NA	TRBJ2-1	15	TGTGCCAGCAGCGCGGGGGGTAACTCCTACAATGAGCAGTTCTTC	CASSAGGNSYNEQFF
TRBV6-5	TRBD1	NA	TRBJ1-2	15	TGTGCCAGCCATCAATCCGGGACAGGGACCAATGGCTACACCTTC	CASHQSGTGTNGYTF
TRBV9	TRBD1	NA	TRBJ1-4	14	TGTGCCAGCAGCCTCGGGACAGGTGGCGAAAAACTGTTTTTT	CASSLGTGGEKLFF
TRBV7-9	TRBD1	NA	TRBJ2-5	16	TGTGCCAGCAGCTTATGGACAGGGGACCTCCAAGAGACCCAGTACTTC	CASSLWTGDLQETQYF
TRBV25-1	NA	NA	TRBJ1-6	15	TGTGCCAGCAGTGAATTGAGGGATCCGACTTCGCCCCTCCACTTT	CASSELRDPTSPLHF
TRBV7-9	NA	NA	TRBJ1-2	13	TGTGCCAGCAGCCTGGGGGCAGCGAATGGCTACACCTTC	CASSLGAANGYTF
TRBV7-9	TRBD1	NA	TRBJ1-1	15	TGTGCCAGCAGCTTATTCGGACAGGGGAACACTGAAGCTTTCTTT	CASSLFGQGNTEAFF
TRBV10-3	TRBD2	NA	TRBJ2-2	16	TGTGCCATCAGCCCTACTAGCGGGGGGCCCTCCGGGGAGCTGTTTTTT	CAISPTSGGPSGELFF
TRBV11-3	NA	NA	TRBJ2-4	15	TGTGCCAGCAGCTTAGGGACGGGGGCCAAAAACATTCAGTACTTC	CASSLGTGAKNIQYF
TRBV7-2	NA	NA	TRBJ2-3	13	TGTGCCAGCAGCTTAACAGGGCGAGATACGCAGTATTTT	CASSLTGRDTQYF
TRBV19	TRBD1	NA	TRBJ1-5	15	TGTGCCAGTACCCGGACAGGGTTCGGCAATCAGCCCCAGCATTTT	CASTRTGFGNQPQHF
TRBV5-1	TRBD1	NA	TRBJ2-1	15	TGCGCCAGCAGCCAGGGGACAGGGGGCAGAAATGAGCAGTTCTTC	CASSQGTGGRNEQFF
TRBV4-1	NA	NA	TRBJ1-5	13	TGCGCCAGCAGCCTTTATAGCAATCAGCCCCAGCATTTT	CASSLYSNQPQHF
TRBV3-1/TRBV3-2	NA	NA	TRBJ1-2	14	TGTGCCAGCAGCCAGAGTGGGCAGATCTATGGCTACACCTTC	CASSQSGQIYGYTF
TRBV24-1	TRBD1	NA	TRBJ2-1	14	TGTGCCACAGCCGGGACAGGGGTTTACAATGAGCAGTTCTTC	CATAGTGVYNEQFF
TRBV4-2	TRBD2	NA	TRBJ2-2	16	TGTGCCAGCAGCCAAGGGCGGGGGGCGAACACCGGGGAGCTGTTTTTT	CASSQGRGANTGELFF
TRBV28	NA	NA	TRBJ2-2	15	TGTGCCAGCAGTACCAGGGGGGTATGGACCGGGGAGCTGTTTTTT	CASSTRGVWTGELFF
TRBV5-1	NA	NA	TRBJ2-1	18	TGCGCCAGCAGCTTGGCCGGGGGGCCCGGTAAAGGTCGCAATGAGCAGTTCTTC	CASSLAGGPGKGRNEQFF
TRBV7-6	NA	NA	TRBJ1-3	14	TGTGCCAGCAGCTTAGCCGACAGCGGAAACACCATATATTTT	CASSLADSGNTIYF
TRBV30	NA	NA	TRBJ1-6	14	TGTGCCTGGGTGTGGAAGGGGTATAATTCACCCCTCCACTTT	CAWVWKGYNSPLHF
TRBV3-1/TRBV3-2	NA	NA	TRBJ2-5	16	TGTGCCAGCAGCCAAGCAATAGCGGACCTCCAAGAGACCCAGTACTTC	CASSQAIADLQETQYF
TRBV24-1	TRBD1	NA	TRBJ2-7	13	TGTGCCACCAGTGAGACAGGGTGGTCCGAGCAGTACTTC	CATSETGWSEQYF
TRBV7-2	NA	NA	TRBJ1-2	13	TGTGCCAGCAGCTGGTTGACAGGCTATGGCTACACCTTC	CASSWLTGYGYTF
TRBV6-1	NA	NA	TRBJ1-3	13	TGTGCCAGCAGTGACCAGGGGATGGACACCATATATTTT	CASSDQGMDTIYF
TRBV3-1/TRBV3-2	NA	NA	TRBJ1-6	14	TGTGCCAGCAGCCCATCCCCGGATAATTCACCCCTCCACTTT	CASSPSPDNSPLHF
TRBV9	NA	NA	TRBJ2-3	15	TGTGCCAGCAGCGTCCAGGTTTTCCGCACAGATACGCAGTATTTT	CASSVQVFRTDTQYF
TRBV7-6	NA	NA	TRBJ1-1	13	TGTGCCAGCAGCCGGCGGGGTTACACTGAAGCTTTCTTT	CASSRRGYTEAFF
TRBV4-2	TRBD1	NA	TRBJ2-1	16	TGTGCCAGCAGCCAAGCTCCGGGACAGGGAAACAATGAGCAGTTCTTC	CASSQAPGQGNNEQFF
TRBV19	NA	NA	TRBJ1-2	12	TGTGCCAGTAGTATATATCCCGATGGCTACACCTTC	CASSIYPDGYTF
TRBV7-2	NA	NA	TRBJ1-3	15	TGTGCCAGCATCCCCGGGGAGTTAAAGAGAAACACCATATATTTT	CASIPGELKRNTIYF
TRBV7-9	TRBD1	NA	TRBJ1-2	15	TGTGCCAGCAGTACGCCGGGACAGGGATACTATGGCTACACCTTC	CASSTPGQGYYGYTF
TRBV4-1	TRBD1	NA	TRBJ1-2	15	TGCGCCAGCAGCCAAGGCCAGGGGGCTAACTATGGCTACACCTTC	CASSQGQGANYGYTF
TRBV5-1	TRBD1	NA	TRBJ2-7	15	TGCGCCAGCAGCTGGTATAGGGGGCGCTCAGGCGAGCAGTACTTC	CASSWYRGRSGEQYF
TRBV3-1/TRBV3-2	TRBD1	NA	TRBJ1-5	14	TGTGCCAGCAGCCAGGACAGGGGATCCGGAGCCCAGCATTTT	CASSQDRGSGAQHF
TRBV10-3	NA	NA	TRBJ2-3	14	TGTGCCATCATGGTGGGGACTAGCACAGATACGCAGTATTTT	CAIMVGTSTDTQYF
TRBV5-1	TRBD1	NA	TRBJ1-3	15	TGCGCCAGCAGCTCAGGGGGAAGCTCTGGAAACACCATATATTTT	CASSSGGSSGNTIYF
TRBV5-1	TRBD1	NA	TRBJ1-2	13	TGCGCCAGCAGCTTACCGACAGGGGATGGCTACACCTTC	CASSLPTGDGYTF
TRBV6-5	NA	NA	TRBJ1-2	11	TGTGCCAGCAGTCAGAACTATGGCTACACCTTC	CASSQNYGYTF
TRBV7-2	TRBD1	NA	TRBJ2-7	15	TGTGCCAGCAGCTTTCAGACAGGGGACTCCTACGAGCAGTACTTC	CASSFQTGDSYEQYF
TRBV7-2	TRBD1	NA	TRBJ1-5	13	TGTGCCAGCAGCTTCAGGGGGAATCAGCCCCAGCATTTT	CASSFRGNQPQHF